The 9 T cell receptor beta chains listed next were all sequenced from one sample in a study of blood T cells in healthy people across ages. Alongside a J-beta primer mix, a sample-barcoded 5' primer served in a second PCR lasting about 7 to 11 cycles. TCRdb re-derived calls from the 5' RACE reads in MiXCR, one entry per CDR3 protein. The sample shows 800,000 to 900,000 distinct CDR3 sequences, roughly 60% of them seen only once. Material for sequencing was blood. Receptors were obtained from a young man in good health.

In DNA, the CDR3 is TGTGCCAGCATTTTCTTCAGGCGGGGCTACGAGCAGTACTTC. Amino acid sequence: CASIFFRRGYEQYF. The chain employs TRBV28 and TRBJ2-7, with D maybe TRBD2 (6 bases). Looked up from germline, CDR1 is MDHEN and CDR2 is SYDVKM. The CDR3 contains 14 residues. The V gene lost 7 bases and the J gene lost 3 bases, with 16 bases spanning the gap.

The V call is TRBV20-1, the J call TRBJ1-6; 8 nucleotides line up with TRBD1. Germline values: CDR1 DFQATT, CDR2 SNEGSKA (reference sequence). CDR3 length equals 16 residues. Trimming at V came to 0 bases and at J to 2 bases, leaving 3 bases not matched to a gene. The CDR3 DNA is TGCAGTGCTAGAGACTGGACAGGGACCTATAATTCACCCCTCCACTTT. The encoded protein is CSARDWTGTYNSPLHF.

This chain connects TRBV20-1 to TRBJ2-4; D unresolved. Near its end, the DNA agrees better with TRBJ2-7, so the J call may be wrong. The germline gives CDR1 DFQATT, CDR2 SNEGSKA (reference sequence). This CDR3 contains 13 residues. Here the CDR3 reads CSARVLGSYEQYF. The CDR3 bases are TGCAGTGCTAGGGTCCTAGGTTCCTACGAGCAGTACTTC.

CDR3 coding DNA: TGTGCCAGCAGTGCTGCGATACACACTGAAGCTTTCTTT. This sequence encodes CASSAAIHTEAFF. The chain combines TRBV25-1 with TRBJ1-1; D is ambiguous. CDR1 is MGHDK, CDR2 SYGVNS, per germline. V was pared by 4 bases and J by 3 bases, with 9 bases between. This CDR3 is built from 13 residues.

CDR3 amino acids: CASSLELVGQGYNEQFF. CDR3 in DNA: TGTGCCAGCAGCTTAGAGTTGGTGGGACAGGGGTACAATGAGCAGTTCTTC. The genes are TRBV7-2 and TRBJ2-1; 10 bases are shared with TRBD1. After removal of 1 base from V and 4 bases from J, the junction contained 7 bases not matched to a gene. Germline V gives CDR1 SGHTA, CDR2 FQGNSA. The CDR3 loop spans 17 amino acids.

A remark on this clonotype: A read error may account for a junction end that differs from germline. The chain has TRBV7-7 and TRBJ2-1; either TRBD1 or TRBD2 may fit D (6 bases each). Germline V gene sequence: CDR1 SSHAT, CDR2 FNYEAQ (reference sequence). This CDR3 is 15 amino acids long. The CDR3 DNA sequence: TGTGCTAGCAGCTTAGAAGGCCTCGGGGGCGCCGAGCAGTTCTTC. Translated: CASSLEGLGGAEQFF.

CDR3 protein: CASSGASGGQETQFF. DNA for the CDR3: TGTGCCAGCAGTGGGGCGAGCGGGGGACAAGAGACCCAGTTCTTC. The chain employs TRBV28 and TRBJ2-1, with TRBD2 identical over 8 bases. The CDR3 is 15 residues long. Germline CDR1 and CDR2: MDHEN and SYDVKM. Trimming took 5 bases from V and 13 from J; bases not matched to a gene: 16. The whole variable domain, filled in from reference TRBV28 and TRBJ2-1, reads DVKVTQSSRYLVKRTGEKVFLECVQDMDHENMFWYRQDPGLGLRLIYFSYDVKMKEKGDIPEGYSVSREKKERFSLILESASTNQTSMYLCASSGASGGQETQFFGPGTRLTVL.

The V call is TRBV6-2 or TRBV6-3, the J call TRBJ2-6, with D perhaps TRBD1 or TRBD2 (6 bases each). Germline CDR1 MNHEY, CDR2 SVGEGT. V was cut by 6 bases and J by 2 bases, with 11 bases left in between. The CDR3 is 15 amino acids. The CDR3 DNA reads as TGTGCCAGCAGCGAAAGGGGGGCTGGGGCCAACGTCCTGACTTTC. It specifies CASSERGAGANVLTF.

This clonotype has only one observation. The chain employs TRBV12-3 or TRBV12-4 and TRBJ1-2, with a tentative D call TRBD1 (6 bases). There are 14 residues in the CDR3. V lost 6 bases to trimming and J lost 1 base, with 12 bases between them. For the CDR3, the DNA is TGTGCCAGCAGACCGACAGGTTATAACTATGGCTACACCTTC. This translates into CASRPTGYNYGYTF.